This entry lists 3 T cell receptor beta chains sequenced from one sample in a study of molecular identifiers for immune sequencing clone quantification. TCRdb redid the calling of the PCR reads with MiXCR, one entry per CDR3 protein. The sample shows under 350,000 distinct CDR3 sequences, roughly 24% of them seen only once. The specimen was naive CD8+ T cells from blood, with Jurkat cell RNA spiked in. Regarding subset: FACS-sorted CD8+CD4-CCR7+CD45RA+ naive T cells. The receptors were gathered from a human donor in good health. Some libraries in this study had Jurkat cell RNA spiked in.

This clonotype was counted many times. The chain recombines TRBV4-1 with TRBJ2-4; D is possibly TRBD2 (5 bases). CDR1 is MGHRA, CDR2 YSYEKL, per germline. The CDR3 runs 16 residues. V was shortened by 7 bases and J by 5 bases, with 21 bases between the two germline ends. The CDR3 DNA is TGCGCCAGCAACCCCGCGTTAGGAACCGGGGAAAACATTCAGTACTTC. Translating it yields CASNPALGTGENIQYF.

This clonotype appeared many times. The rearrangement joins TRBV30 to TRBJ2-7, with D perhaps matching TRBD1 (6 bases). This CDR3 contains 13 residues. Germline CDR1 and CDR2: GTSNPN and SVGIG (reference sequence). Trimming cost V 2 bases and J 3 bases, with 11 bases left between them. The CDR3 is CAWSTGFGYEQYF. The CDR3 DNA follows: TGTGCCTGGAGTACAGGGTTTGGCTACGAGCAGTACTTC.

About this clonotype itself: This sequence may be a read error, since a much larger clone differs from it by one base. The chain combines TRBV21-1 with TRBJ2-7; no check of the table's D call, TRBD1, against the DNA was made. TRBV21-1 is reported as a pseudogene. The CDR3 covers 18 residues. The CDR3 region is CASSKEQRDGDRGCEQYF. The CDR3 nucleotides are TGTGCCAGCAGCAAAGAACAGCGCGACGGGGACAGGGGGTGCGAGCAGTACTTC.